This TCR beta chain was documented in a study of identical twins. Findings of the study overall: Compared with unrelated sharing, twin-shared out-of-frame alpha sequences had more low-probability sequences.

TCRdb re-called the 5' RACE reads through MiXCR, storing one row per CDR3 protein. Of some 560,000 distinct CDR3 sequences in the sample, nearly 10% were seen once. V gave up 3 bases and J gave up 6 bases, with 18 bases separating them. CDR1 and CDR2 (germline): DFQATT, SNEGSKA (reference sequence). This CDR3 region has 14 residues. There are a few counts of this clonotype. Its antigen is as yet unknown. These data were also reused for a study on yellow fever vaccine responses in identical twins.

The receptor's source is a woman between 18 and 29 years old in good health. Sequencing was carried out using PBMCs. V is TRBV20-1 and J is TRBJ2-7, with D perhaps matching TRBD2 (6 bases). Here the CDR3 DNA reads TGCAGTGCTAGGGTCCCGGGTTTCGGGGGCGAGCAGTACTTC. Its translation is CSARVPGFGGEQYF.